One sample yielded the 9 T cell receptor beta chains listed below, sequenced in a study of T cells in Graves' hyperthyroidism and ophthalmopathy. Using RNA transcripts as the source, TCR beta CDR3 regions were amplified. Carried out on the TCR CDR3, a first-round RT-PCR used the HTBI primer set. Each CDR3 protein gets one entry after TCRdb re-called the multiplex PCR reads with MiXCR. The sample contains approximately 420,000 distinct CDR3 sequences, roughly 15% of which appear only once. Sequences were obtained from blood. The receptors derive from a woman aged 18-35 years with Graves' hyperthyroidism.

This clonotype was seen ten or more times. The rearrangement links TRBV28 to TRBJ2-1; TRBD1 matches at 7 bases. Germline loops: CDR1 MDHEN, CDR2 SYDVKM. Trimming took 6 bases from V and 3 from J; bases not matched to a gene: 2. The CDR3 runs to 13 residues. The CDR3 reads CASRGDSYNEQFF. In DNA, the CDR3 is TGTGCCAGCAGGGGGGACAGCTACAATGAGCAGTTCTTC.

This clonotype showed up just a few times. This may stem from a read error, because a much larger clone lies one nucleotide away. This likely comes from a read error, as the CDR3 has no conserved phenylalanine or tryptophan at its end. The rearrangement uses TRBV7-3 and TRBJ2-2, with 9 bases that match TRBD2. J lost 4 bases, V lost 2 bases, and 2 bases had no gene match. Germline loops: CDR1 SGHTA, CDR2 FQGTGA. The CDR3 loop spans 15 amino acids. For the CDR3, the DNA is TGTGCCAGCAGCTTAGCGGGAGGGAGCACCGGGGAGCTGTTTTCT. Residues: CASSLAGGSTGELFS.

There are a few counts of this clonotype. The rearrangement uses TRBV6-1 and TRBJ1-1; 8 nucleotides align to TRBD1. This CDR3 region has 12 residues. The J segment lost 11 bases and the V segment lost 3 bases, leaving 5 bases of the junction unmatched. CDR1 and CDR2 from the germline V gene are MNHNS and SASEGT. In nucleotides, the CDR3 is TGTGCCAGCAGTGAGGATACAGGGGGGGCTTTCTTT. Residues: CASSEDTGGAFF.

There are many counts of this clonotype. J is TRBJ1-5 and V is TRBV30, with unresolved D. The CDR3 extends over 14 amino acids. Trimming removed 1 base from V and 2 bases from J, with 9 bases in between. The germline V gene has CDR1 GTSNPN and CDR2 SVGIG (reference sequence). This chain's CDR3 is CAWSGGIGNQPQHF. The CDR3 region has the DNA TGTGCCTGGAGTGGAGGGATCGGCAATCAGCCCCAGCATTTT.

This clonotype was seen more than once but under ten times. V and J are TRBV28 and TRBJ1-1; the match to TRBD1 covers 8 bases. The V and J ends lost 6 bases and 4 bases, in that order; junction bases with no gene match: 13. The CDR3 totals 16 residues. Germline CDR1 reads MDHEN; CDR2 reads SYDVKM. The CDR3 bases are TGTGCCAGCAGCCACTGGACAGGGAGTGGCGGCACTGAAGCTTTCTTT. Translated: CASSHWTGSGGTEAFF.

Many counts were recorded for this clonotype. The chain has TRBV7-9 and TRBJ2-7, with D unclear. This CDR3 comprises 14 residues. Germline V gene sequence: CDR1 SEHNR, CDR2 FQNEAQ (reference sequence). The V end was cut by 3 bases, the J end by 1 base, with 10 bases between. The CDR3 bases are TGTGCCAGCAGCTTCCAGAGCGCATCCTACGAGCAGTACTTC. Translating gives CASSFQSASYEQYF.

This clonotype was seen many times. The genes are TRBV9 and TRBJ2-5; 14 bases fit TRBD2. The CDR3 has 16 amino acids. With 0 bases clipped from V and 3 bases from J, the junction kept 1 base outside the gene matches. Germline CDR1 reads SGDLS; CDR2 reads YYNGEE. Written as DNA, the CDR3 is TGTGCCAGCAGCGTAGGGGGACTAGCGGGAGAAGAGACCCAGTACTTC. Translation gives CASSVGGLAGEETQYF.

This chain's CDR3 is CAWSHGGAAGNTIYF. The CDR3 region has the DNA TGTGCCTGGAGTCACGGTGGGGCCGCTGGAAACACCATATATTTT. This rearrangement joins TRBV30 to TRBJ1-3; TRBD1 might be the D (5 bases). Germline CDR1 is GTSNPN and CDR2 is SVGIG (reference sequence). V was clipped by 2 bases and J by 2 bases, with 13 bases between them. This CDR3 has 15 amino acids.

This clonotype has at least ten counts. V usage is TRBV5-6 and J usage is TRBJ2-2; D is uncertain. Trimming pared 4 bases from V and 0 bases from J, leaving 10 bases between. The CDR3 is made up of 15 amino acids. Germline assignment: CDR1 SGHDT and CDR2 YYEEEE. CDR3 loop: CASSQFGANTGELFF. CDR3 in DNA: TGTGCCAGCAGCCAATTTGGGGCGAACACCGGGGAGCTGTTTTTT.